In its sample, the clone carrying this T cell receptor (beta chain) was seen many times. The target antigen is unknown. TCRdb reprocessed the 5' RACE reads via MiXCR and lists one record per CDR3 protein. The sample lists about 22,000 distinct CDR3 sequences; under 10% were seen once. The source of the sample is a study of spatial heterogeneity in lung cancer. Study outcomes and limitations: How many expanded intratumoral alpha and beta TCRs were present tracked the tumor mutation count, which was a count of nonsynonymous mutations.

Trimming shortened V by 2 bases and J by 5 bases, and 15 bases separated the two germline ends. Germline loops: CDR1 SEHNR, CDR2 FQNEAQ (reference sequence). This CDR3 spans 15 amino acids. Time point defined: sample taken at primary tumor resection. The receptor was isolated from a male donor with early-stage non-small cell lung cancer. The starting material was lung tumor tissue, obtained at surgery. The chain combines TRBV7-9 with TRBJ1-2; perhaps TRBD1 as D (6 bases). This CDR3 reads CASSLFPAQGYGYTF. CDR3 nucleotides: TGTGCCAGCAGCTTATTCCCCGCTCAGGGGTATGGCTACACCTTC.